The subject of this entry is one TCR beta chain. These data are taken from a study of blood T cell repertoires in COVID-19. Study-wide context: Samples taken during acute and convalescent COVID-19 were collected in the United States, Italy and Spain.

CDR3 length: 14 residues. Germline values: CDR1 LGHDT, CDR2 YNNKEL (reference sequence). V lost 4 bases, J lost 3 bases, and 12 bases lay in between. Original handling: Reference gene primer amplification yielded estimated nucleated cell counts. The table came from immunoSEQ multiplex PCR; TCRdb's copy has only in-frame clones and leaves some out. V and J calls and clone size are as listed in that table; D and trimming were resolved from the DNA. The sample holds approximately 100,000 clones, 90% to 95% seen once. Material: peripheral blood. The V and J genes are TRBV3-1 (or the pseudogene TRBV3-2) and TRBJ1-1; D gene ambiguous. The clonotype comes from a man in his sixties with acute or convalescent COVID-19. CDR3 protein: CASSPMHGYTEAFF. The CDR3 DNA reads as TGTGCCAGCAGCCCTATGCACGGGTACACTGAAGCTTTCTTT.